One and the same sample provided the 19 T cell receptor beta chains below, sequenced in a study of T cell responses to AZD1222 COVID-19 vaccine. Method: immunoSEQ multiplex PCR; TCRdb's copy keeps in-frame clones and lacks some. This sample carries 100,000 to 150,000 clones, over 90% of them seen once, and the ten largest clones take approximately 5.4%. The starting material was peripheral blood, obtained on day 0 of AZD1222 vaccination. The receptors derive from an adult in good health.

This chain joins TRBV30 and TRBJ1-1; TRBD1 might be the D (5 bases). Germline V gives CDR1 GTSNPN, CDR2 SVGIG (reference sequence). Deletions cut 4 bases from V and 5 bases from J, with 14 bases between. The CDR3 is made up of 13 amino acids. Here the CDR3 DNA reads TGTGCCTGGACCCCAGGGAAGGGGACTGAAGCTTTCTTT. It codes for CAWTPGKGTEAFF.

The sample holds one count of this clone. V and J are TRBV6-1 and TRBJ1-6, with no clear D. V dropped 3 bases and J dropped 0 bases, with 9 bases sitting between them. Germline-derived CDR1 and CDR2 are MNHNS and SASEGT. The CDR3 is 16 amino acids. CDR3 nucleotide sequence: TGTGCCAGCAGTGAGGCCCTCAGCTCCTATAATTCACCCCTCCACTTT. It is translated as CASSEALSSYNSPLHF.

V usage is TRBV11-2 and J usage is TRBJ2-7; D gene ambiguous. This CDR3 comprises 13 residues. Germline V CDR1 and CDR2: SGHAT, FQNNGV. Trimming pared 5 bases from V and 0 bases from J, leaving 8 bases between. CDR3 in amino acids: CASSPLSSYEQYF. CDR3 nucleotide sequence: TGTGCCAGCAGCCCACTAAGCTCCTACGAGCAGTACTTC.

The rearrangement uses TRBV2 and TRBJ2-7; tentative D call: TRBD1 (5 bases). The CDR3 spans 12 residues. Trimming removed 6 bases at V and 4 bases at J, with 10 bases between. From germline, CDR1 is SNHLY and CDR2 FYNNEI. The CDR3 protein is CASSTTDYEQYF. The CDR3 nucleotides read TGTGCCAGCAGCACGACAGATTACGAGCAGTACTTC.

The V call is TRBV2, the J call TRBJ2-7, with a possible D match to TRBD2 (5 bases). The length of the CDR3 is 16 residues. Trimming removed 4 bases from V and 3 bases from J, with 19 bases in between. The V gene's germline CDR1 is SNHLY and CDR2 FYNNEI. The CDR3 sequence: CASSAVVDKEDYEQYF. In DNA, the CDR3 is TGTGCCAGCAGTGCCGTGGTCGACAAGGAGGACTACGAGCAGTACTTC.

This chain joins TRBV15 and TRBJ1-2, with a possible D match to TRBD1 (5 bases). The CDR3 is made up of 14 amino acids. Trimming left V 4 bases short and J 8 bases short, with 17 bases between. CDR1 and CDR2 (germline): LNHNV, YYDKDF (reference sequence). The CDR3 spells CATSTTGEGRGYTF. The CDR3 DNA sequence: TGTGCCACCAGCACCACGGGGGAGGGGCGCGGCTACACCTTC.

V usage is TRBV2 and J usage is TRBJ2-1; D gene unclear. Germline CDR1 reads SNHLY; CDR2 reads FYNNEI. The CDR3 has 14 amino acids. Trimming removed 5 bases from V and 0 bases from J, with 8 bases in between. The CDR3 nucleotides read TGTGCCAGCAGTATATCGAGCTCCTACAATGAGCAGTTCTTC. The encoded protein is CASSISSSYNEQFF.

The chain combines TRBV27 with TRBJ2-3; D gene ambiguous. V lost 2 bases to trimming and J lost 7 bases, with 10 bases between them. The CDR3 has 13 residues. Germline values: CDR1 MNHEY, CDR2 SMNVEV (reference sequence). DNA of the CDR3: TGTGCCAGCAGTTTAGCCCCCGGATATACGCAGTATTTT. Its protein is CASSLAPGYTQYF.

The chain joins TRBV18 to TRBJ2-3; maybe TRBD2 (5 bases). Germline V lookup: CDR1 KGHSH, CDR2 LQKENI. V was shortened by 2 bases and J by 4 bases, with 16 bases between the two germline ends. The CDR3 runs to 16 residues. CDR3 protein: CASSPMGSGRADTQYF. Written as DNA, the CDR3 is TGTGCCAGCTCACCAATGGGGAGTGGGAGAGCAGATACGCAGTATTTT.

The genes are TRBV27 and TRBJ1-4; no firm D call. Germline loops: CDR1 MNHEY, CDR2 SMNVEV (reference sequence). CDR3 length: 13 amino acids. V gave up 2 bases and J gave up 12 bases, with 13 bases separating them. The CDR3 DNA sequence: TGTGCCAGCAGTTTACGAACGAGCACGGAACTGTTTTTT. It is translated as CASSLRTSTELFF.

The chain carries TRBV4-2 and TRBJ1-1; possible D gene TRBD1, 5 bases. Germline CDR1 and CDR2: LGHNA and YNFKEQ. The germline V and J ends were trimmed by 0 bases and 6 bases, with 14 bases remaining between them. The CDR3 is 15 residues long. CDR3 sequence reads: CASSQEKGATPEAFF. Here the CDR3 DNA reads TGTGCCAGCAGCCAAGAAAAAGGGGCTACGCCTGAAGCTTTCTTT.

The chain has TRBV7-6 and TRBJ1-6; 7 nucleotides align to TRBD1. The J segment lost 7 bases and the V segment lost 1 base, leaving 7 bases of the junction unmatched. The CDR3 length is 16 residues. Germline values: CDR1 SGHVS, CDR2 FNYEAQ. In nucleotides, the CDR3 is TGTGCCAGCAGCTTAGTCGCAGGGGGAGTAAATTCACCCCTCCACTTT. It yields the protein CASSLVAGGVNSPLHF. The full variable domain, rest sourced from reference TRBV7-6 and TRBJ1-6, is GAGVSQSPRYKVTKRGQDVALRCDPISGHVSLYWYRQALGQGPEFLTYFNYEAQQDKSGLPNDRFSAERPEGSISTLTIQRTEQRDSAMYRCASSLVAGGVNSPLHFGNGTRLTVT.

Concerning this clone itself: Compared with germline, one end of the junction differs, possibly owing to a read error. The chain uses TRBV10-1 and TRBJ1-3; D is ambiguous. This CDR3 is built from 16 residues. Germline assignment: CDR1 WNHNN and CDR2 SYGVQD (reference sequence). The CDR3 region is CPSGRSGGYQGNTIYF. In DNA form, the CDR3 reads TGTCCCTCGGGGAGGTCCGGAGGATATCAAGGAAACACCATATATTTT.

The chain has TRBV10-3 and TRBJ1-5; D is perhaps TRBD1 (5 bases). Between the trimmed V and J ends, which lost 8 bases and 2 bases, there was a span of 10 bases. Germline CDR1 ENHRY, CDR2 SYGVKD. This CDR3 contains 13 residues. The CDR3 nucleotides are TGTGCCATCTCCGGGGGGGGCAATCAGCCCCAGCATTTT. This codes for CAISGGGNQPQHF.

The V and J genes are TRBV7-2 and TRBJ2-6, with a weak D call TRBD1 (6 bases). Looked up from germline, CDR1 is SGHTA and CDR2 is FQGNSA. CDR3 length: 17 residues. V lost 5 bases and J lost 0, with 14 bases in between. CDR3 nucleotide sequence: TGTGCCAGCAGCACCAGGGGTCGTGGCTCTGGGGCCAACGTCCTGACTTTC. Its translation: CASSTRGRGSGANVLTF.

Concerning this clone itself: At one boundary the junction diverges from the germline segment, which might be a read error. V usage is TRBV7-9 and J usage is TRBJ2-7; maybe TRBD2 (5 bases). Germline V gives CDR1 SEHNR, CDR2 FQNEAQ (reference sequence). The CDR3 loop spans 12 amino acids. The CDR3: CASSLRENGQCF. CDR3 coding DNA: TGTGCCAGCAGCTTAAGGGAGAACGGGCAATGCTTC.

The rearrangement uses TRBV7-9 and TRBJ2-6; no clear D gene. CDR1 SEHNR and CDR2 FQNEAQ come from the germline V gene (reference sequence). V was cut by 2 bases and J by 2 bases, with 10 bases left in between. The CDR3 contains 16 residues. The CDR3 DNA reads TGTGCCAGCAGCTTATATCCGGTCCCTGGGGCCAACGTCCTGACTTTC. Translation gives CASSLYPVPGANVLTF.

The V and J genes are TRBV6-5 and TRBJ1-6, with D unclear. The CDR3 consists of 14 residues. With 0 bases removed from V and 6 bases from J, the gap between germline ends came to 6 bases. The V gene's germline CDR1 is MNHEY and CDR2 SVGAGI. The CDR3 nucleotides read TGTGCCAGCAGTTACTCAGCTTCTAATTCACCCCTCCACTTT. Its protein product is CASSYSASNSPLHF.

The chain joins TRBV19 to TRBJ1-3, with TRBD1 as a possible D gene (5 bases). V was clipped by 6 bases and J by 0 bases, with 15 bases between them. The CDR3 extends over 16 amino acids. Per the germline V gene, CDR1 is LNHDA and CDR2 is SQIVND (reference sequence). CDR3 protein: CASRGTRWFSGNTIYF. DNA for the CDR3: TGTGCCAGTAGAGGGACTCGGTGGTTCTCTGGAAACACCATATATTTT.